The 23 T cell receptor beta chains given below trace back to one sample, sequenced in a study of CD8+CD57+ T cells in acquired aplastic anemia. Genomic DNA, the template, was used for profiling of the TCR beta VDJ and CDR3. TCRdb processed the reads anew with MiXCR; each CDR3 protein has one entry. Here the sample spans approximately 260,000 distinct CDR3 sequences, about 80% being singletons. Whoever was chosen for sequencing had shown CD8+CD57+ cell expansion by flow cytometry. Sequencing used sorted CD4+, CD8+, or CD8+CD57+ T cells (not recorded which) from PBMCs. These receptors originate from a human donor with aplastic anemia.

About this clonotype: The missing conserved phenylalanine or tryptophan at the end of this CDR3 makes a read error likely. The V call is TRBV7-9, the J call TRBJ2-5, with D possibly matching TRBD1 (6 bases). Trimming shortened V by 4 bases and J by 10 bases, and 25 bases separated the two germline ends. This CDR3 has 16 residues. The germline V gene has CDR1 SEHNR and CDR2 FQNEAQ (reference sequence). CDR3 residues: CASSSGVTGGQFFQYL. DNA of the CDR3: TGTGCCAGCAGCTCCGGGGTTACGGGTGGACAGTTCTTCCAGTACCTC.

This clonotype has a single count. The chain joins TRBV9 to TRBJ1-1; D not certain. The CDR3 is made up of 15 amino acids. The V and J ends lost 0 bases and 1 base respectively, with 10 bases between them. Germline values: CDR1 SGDLS, CDR2 YYNGEE. The CDR3 coding sequence is TGTGCCAGCAGCGTAGGGTCAACAGCGAACACTGAAGCTTTCTTT. Its protein is CASSVGSTANTEAFF.

Ten or more counts support this clonotype. The V call is TRBV5-1, the J call TRBJ2-1, with TRBD2 matching 8 bases. CDR1 and CDR2 from the germline V gene are SGHRS and YFSETQ. J was trimmed by 3 bases and V by 3 bases; bases with no gene match: 5. The CDR3 consists of 15 residues. CDR3 DNA sequence: TGCGCCAGCAGCTCGGAGGGACTAGTCTACAATGAGCAGTTCTTC. This gives the protein CASSSEGLVYNEQFF.

The genes are TRBV5-6 and TRBJ2-7; a weak D match, TRBD1 (5 bases). CDR1 is SGHDT, CDR2 YYEEEE, per germline. This CDR3 spans 14 amino acids. Trimming left V 4 bases short and J 2 bases short, with 13 bases between. The CDR3 sequence: CASSHRNRPYEQYV. CDR3 bases: TGTGCCAGCAGCCACCGGAACAGGCCCTACGAGCAGTACGTC.

The chain is built from TRBV7-9 and TRBJ2-7, with TRBD1 as a possible D gene (5 bases). V was shortened by 3 bases and J by 4 bases, with 25 bases between the two germline ends. The CDR3 has 18 residues. The germline CDR1 and CDR2 sequences are SEHNR and FQNEAQ (reference sequence). CDR3 sequence reads: CASSFTGSTDTQYYEQYV. DNA for the CDR3: TGTGCCAGCAGCTTTACAGGAAGCACAGATACGCAGTATTACGAGCAGTACGTC.

This clonotype was counted only a few times. This CDR3 is missing its conserved last phenylalanine or tryptophan, likely due to a read error. The limits of the CDR3 on the DNA are not certain, so only TCRdb's listed CDR3 is given. The chain links TRBV2 to TRBJ1-2; the table's D gene call, TRBD1, was not cross checked with the DNA. The CDR3 spans 16 amino acids, including both terminal residues. CDR1 and CDR2 from the germline V gene are SNHLY and FYNNEI. CDR3 region: CASGAGGTDTQYFGPG.

In regard to this clonotype: A read error may account for a junction end that differs from germline. This CDR3 reads CASSPGQGAAYGYTF. Written as DNA, the CDR3 is TGCGCCAGCAGCCCCGGACAGGGGGCCGCCTATGGCTACACCTTC. The V and J genes are TRBV7-2 and TRBJ1-2; 11 bases agree with TRBD1. The CDR3 runs to 15 residues. From germline, CDR1 is SGHTA and CDR2 FQGNSA.

J is TRBJ2-7 and V is TRBV6-5, with D unresolved. The CDR3 sequence is 16 residues long. V was pared by 2 bases and J by 9 bases, with 23 bases between. The germline V gene has CDR1 MNHEY and CDR2 SVGAGI. The CDR3 is CASSYLGNEQLFGQYV. The CDR3 DNA sequence: TGTGCCAGCAGTTACCTGGGGAATGAGCAGCTCTTCGGGCAGTACGTC.

As to this clonotype: It is likely a read error, because the conserved phenylalanine at the end of the CDR3 is missing. The DNA is omitted, as the CDR3 cannot be located on it reliably, and the CDR3 follows TCRdb's listing. This chain uses TRBV7-9 with TRBJ1-2. Germline V gene sequence: CDR1 SEHNR, CDR2 FQNEAQ (reference sequence). The CDR3 spans 11 residues, counting both ends. The CDR3 loop is CASSLADSYAS.

The rearrangement links TRBV7-9 to TRBJ1-1; 9 bases agree with TRBD1. The CDR3 has 14 residues. The junction had 5 bases not matched to a gene; V was cut back by 6 bases and J by 3 bases. The germline V gene has CDR1 SEHNR and CDR2 FQNEAQ (reference sequence). The CDR3 reads CASREQGADTEAFF. CDR3 DNA: TGTGCCAGCAGGGAACAGGGGGCTGACACTGAAGCTTTCTTT.

The gene calls are TRBV9 and TRBJ1-1; TRBD1 is a possible D gene (5 bases). The CDR3 has 14 residues. From germline, CDR1 is SGDLS and CDR2 YYNGEE. The V and J ends lost 1 base and 13 bases respectively, with 20 bases between them. The CDR3 DNA reads as TGTGCCAGCAGCGTATCGGGGGATCCGGGGGAATTTTTCTTT. Its protein is CASSVSGDPGEFFF.

V is TRBV10-3 and J is TRBJ2-3; the D is unclear. V lost 7 bases to trimming and J lost 1 base, with 18 bases between them. Germline loops: CDR1 ENHRY, CDR2 SYGVKD. There are 16 residues in the CDR3. Here the CDR3 reads CAINPGGRLGTDTQYF. The CDR3 bases are TGTGCCATCAATCCCGGTGGACGGTTGGGCACAGATACGCAGTATTTT.

In the case of this clonotype: One end of the junction varies from germline; a read error may be responsible. CDR3 nucleotides: TGTGCCAGCGTACCAGCGGAGGGGGCGAGAGACCAGTTATTT. Translation gives CASVPAEGARDQLF. The V gene is TRBV7-2, the J gene TRBJ2-3; D is possibly TRBD1 (7 bases). CDR3 length: 14 residues. Germline CDR1 reads SGHTA; CDR2 reads FQGNSA.

As to this clonotype: This is likely a read error, given that the CDR3 carries no conserved phenylalanine or tryptophan at its end. No DNA is shown, since the ends of the CDR3 on it are uncertain; the CDR3 is the one TCRdb lists. V usage is TRBV7-9 and J usage is TRBJ2-1; TRBD2 was called by the table and not checked on the DNA. Germline V gene lookup returns CDR1 SEHNR and CDR2 FQNEAQ (reference sequence). The CDR3 comprises 13 residues, both ends counted. The CDR3 loop is CASSDESGNGRDH.

This clonotype was seen a single time. The CDR3 ends on some other residue instead of the conserved phenylalanine or tryptophan, so this is likely a read error. The limits of the CDR3 on the DNA are not certain, so only TCRdb's listed CDR3 is given. This chain links TRBV7-3 with TRBJ2-3; the table names TRBD1, a call not compared with the DNA. Termini included, the CDR3 measures 13 amino acids. CDR1 is SGHTA and CDR2 is FQGTGA in the germline V gene. Here the CDR3 reads CASSDGTINQPQH.

V usage is TRBV24-1 and J usage is TRBJ1-5, with D perhaps matching TRBD1 (5 bases). The V end was cut by 9 bases, the J end by 5 bases, with 16 bases between. The CDR3 is 14 amino acids. From germline, CDR1 is KGHDR and CDR2 SFDVKD. In nucleotides, the CDR3 is TGTGCCACCGGGGAGCTTAGGGGTGATCAGCCCCAGCATTTT. It codes for CATGELRGDQPQHF.

With regard to this clonotype: Mismatch with germline at one junction end may stem from a read error. The chain is built from TRBV7-6 and TRBJ2-5; D remains unclear. CDR1 and CDR2 from the germline V gene are SGHVS and FNYEAQ. The CDR3 is 14 residues long. DNA of the CDR3: TGTGCCAGCAGCTTAGCCCACGGGCCAAAAGAGCCCCAGTTC. Its protein is CASSLAHGPKEPQF. Based on the CDR3 plus reference TRBV7-6 and TRBJ2-5, the full variable domain is GAGVSQSPRYKVTKRGQDVALRCDPISGHVSLYWYRQALGQGPEFLTYFNYEAQQDKSGLPNDRFSAERPEGSISTLTIQRTEQRDSAMYRCASSLAHGPKEPQFGPGTRLLVL.

The rearrangement uses TRBV12-3 or TRBV12-4 and TRBJ2-7; maybe TRBD2 (5 bases). The V end lost 2 bases, the J end lost 7 bases, and 12 bases lay between the germline ends. The CDR3 spans 13 residues. CDR3 coding DNA: TGTGCCAGCAGTTTATCGATAAGGAGGGAGCAGTACTTC. It encodes CASSLSIRREQYF.

J is TRBJ1-2 and V is TRBV11-3; D not resolved. The CDR3 has 15 residues. With 0 bases removed from V and 2 bases from J, the gap between germline ends came to 10 bases. Germline V gene data show CDR1 as SGHNT and CDR2 as YENEEA. The CDR3 protein is CASSLDRTANYGYTF. The CDR3, as DNA: TGTGCCAGCAGCTTAGATCGAACAGCAAACTATGGCTACACCTTC.

The chain joins TRBV7-2 to TRBJ2-1; D may correspond to TRBD1 or TRBD2 (5 bases each). With 3 bases removed from V and 7 bases from J, the gap between germline ends came to 16 bases. Germline CDR1 is SGHTA and CDR2 is FQGNSA. The CDR3 totals 15 residues. The CDR3 here is CASSLAAGRRNEQFF. In DNA form, the CDR3 reads TGTGCCAGCAGCTTGGCAGCAGGGAGAAGGAATGAGCAGTTCTTC.

V and J are TRBV19 and TRBJ1-6; the D is unclear. The V and J ends lost 1 base and 17 bases respectively, with 24 bases between them. CDR3 length equals 16 residues. The V gene's germline CDR1 is LNHDA and CDR2 SQIVND (reference sequence). The CDR3 DNA follows: TGTGCCAGTAGTATAGCGAGCGGCGCCTATAATGAGCCGTTCCACTTT. The encoded protein is CASSIASGAYNEPFHF.

The gene calls are TRBV2 and TRBJ2-3, with TRBD2 as a possible D gene (5 bases). Germline V gene data show CDR1 as SNHLY and CDR2 as FYNNEI. This CDR3 has 14 residues. V was cut by 8 bases and J by 14 bases, with 26 bases left in between. CDR3 DNA sequence: TGTGCCAGCCACTGTGAGGGTGATCCCCAGCCGTTGTATTTT. It translates to CASHCEGDPQPLYF.

Worth noting for this clonotype: At one of its ends the junction is not consistent with the germline gene, which may arise from a read error. The CDR3: CASSLVTADSGQNF. CDR3 DNA: TGTGCCAGTAGCTTAGTTACAGCCGACTCCGGCCAGAACTTC. The chain joins TRBV7-8 to TRBJ1-2; D unclear. CDR1 is SGHVS, CDR2 FQNEAQ, per germline. The CDR3 totals 14 residues.